This T cell receptor beta chain derives from a study of cytomegalovirus exposure and HLA in healthy donors. Turning to the study itself: Earlier, 110 million or so unique TCR beta sequences were recovered from about 200 million T cells by an analysis. From HLA-typed donors, an early data release held tens of millions of unique TCRs.

The PCR ran on 60 Vbeta and 13 Jbeta primers. Original processing methods: A follow-up analysis tallied 73 million or so unique TCR beta chains, some 9.9 million shared. Repertoires were generated with immunoSEQ multiplex PCR, while TCRdb's copy carries only in-frame clones and drops some. V, J and clone size reflect that table, while D and trimming were determined from the DNA. The sample holds 99,000 or so clones, around three quarters seen once. Study-wide findings and caveats: There was a cluster of highly shared sequence variants that was likely a sequencing artifact.

The CDR3 sequence is 13 residues long. The V end was cut by 1 base, the J end by 5 bases, with 6 bases between. Germline CDR1 reads SEHNR; CDR2 reads FQNEAQ (reference sequence). This clone was observed once. Its antigen is not known. This chain links TRBV7-9 with TRBJ1-5; D uncertain. The sequence derives from a male donor in good health and CMV-seropositive. Sequencing used PBMCs. The CDR3, as DNA: TGTGCCAGCAGCTTAGACCAGTATCAGCCCCAGCATTTT. It codes for CASSLDQYQPQHF. The variable domain in full, with the rest retrieved from reference TRBV7-9 and TRBJ1-5, is DTGVSQNPRHKITKRGQNVTFRCDPISEHNRLYWYRQTLGQGPEFLTYFQNEAQLEKSRLLSDRFSAERPKGSFSTLEIQRTEQGDSAMYLCASSLDQYQPQHFGDGTRLSIL.